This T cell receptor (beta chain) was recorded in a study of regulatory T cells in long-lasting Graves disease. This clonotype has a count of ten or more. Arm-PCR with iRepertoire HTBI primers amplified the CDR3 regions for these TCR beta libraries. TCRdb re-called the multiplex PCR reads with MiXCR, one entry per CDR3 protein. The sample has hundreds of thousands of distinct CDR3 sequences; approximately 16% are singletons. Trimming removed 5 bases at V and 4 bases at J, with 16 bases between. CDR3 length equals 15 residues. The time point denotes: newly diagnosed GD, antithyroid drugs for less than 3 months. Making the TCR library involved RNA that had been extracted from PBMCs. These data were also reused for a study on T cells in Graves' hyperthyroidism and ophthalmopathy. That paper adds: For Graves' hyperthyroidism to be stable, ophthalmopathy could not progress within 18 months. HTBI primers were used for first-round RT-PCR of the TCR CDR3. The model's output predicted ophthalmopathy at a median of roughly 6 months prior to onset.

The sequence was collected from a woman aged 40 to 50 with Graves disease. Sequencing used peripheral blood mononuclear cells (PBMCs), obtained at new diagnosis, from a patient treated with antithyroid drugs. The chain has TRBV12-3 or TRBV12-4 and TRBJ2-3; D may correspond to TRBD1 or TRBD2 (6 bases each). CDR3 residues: CASSPRSGAADTQYF. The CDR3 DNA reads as TGTGCCAGCAGTCCCCGGTCGGGGGCTGCAGATACGCAGTATTTT.